The text below deals with one TCR beta chain. In germline, CDR1 is SGHTA, CDR2 FQGTGA. The CDR3 sequence is 15 residues long. V lost 5 bases, J lost 4 bases, and 5 bases stayed unmatched. TCRdb's table, derived via immunoSEQ multiplex PCR, lists solely in-frame clones and lacks some. The sample shows about 82,000 clones, about nine tenths of them seen only once. This specimen comes from a study of siplizumab effects on memory and regulatory T cells. The chain is built from TRBV7-3 and TRBJ2-1; 10 nucleotides line up with TRBD2. Sequencing was carried out using Tregs sorted from blood. This sequence originates from a human donor in good health. In DNA form, the CDR3 reads TGTGCCAGCAGCATTAGCGGGGGGAAATACAATGAGCAGTTCTTC. This sequence encodes CASSISGGKYNEQFF.